The clone carrying this T cell receptor beta chain was counted at least ten times. The data originate from a study of blood T cells in healthy people across ages. Sample-barcoded 5' priming and a J-beta primer mix drove a second PCR of roughly 6 to 12 cycles. TCRdb fed the 5' RACE reads into MiXCR, producing one record per CDR3 protein. The sample has approximately 810,000 distinct CDR3 sequences; less than 35% are singletons. Germline trimming cut 5 bases from V and 5 bases from J; bases unmatched to any gene: 6. The germline V gene encodes CDR1 SGHAT and CDR2 FQNNGV. This CDR3 contains 15 residues. The sequence was collected from an elderly woman in good health. The sequencing input was blood. The V call is TRBV11-2, the J call TRBJ1-6, with 7 bases lining up with TRBD1. CDR3 amino acids: CASSAGGRNNSPLHF. The CDR3 DNA follows: TGTGCCAGCAGCGCAGGGGGGCGGAATAATTCACCCCTCCACTTT.